Listed below are T cell receptor beta chains from one sample, sequenced in a study of OX40 agonist ivuxolimab in advanced cancers. Assay used: immunoSEQ multiplex PCR; TCRdb lists only in-frame clones, some missing. This sample has approximately 80,000 clones, with about 92% found just once. The sequencing here drew on CD4+ or CD8+ T cells sorted from blood, taken in a trial of the OX40 agonist ivuxolimab. These receptor sequences come from an adult with an advanced solid tumor such as melanoma, head and neck, liver or kidney cancer. The CDR3 runs from the conserved cysteine through the conserved F or W. D genes are given only for firm matches. Only some rows state a clone size, as once, few, many or a class for expanded clones.

TRBD2,NA,TRBJ2-3,TRBV6-1,CASSDGTSRGTDTQYF,TGTGCCAGCAGTGACGGGACTAGTCGTGGAACAGATACGCAGTATTTT
TRBD1,NA,TRBJ2-2,TRBV2,CASRQGANTGELFF,TGTGCCAGCAGACAGGGGGCGAACACCGGGGAGCTGTTTTTT
TRBD2,NA,TRBJ2-3,TRBV2,CASSLTSGLDTDTQYF,TGTGCCAGCAGCCTGACTAGCGGGTTAGACACAGATACGCAGTATTTT
NA,NA,TRBJ2-2,TRBV6-5,CASSRTSTKELFF,TGTGCCAGCAGTCGGACCTCGACGAAGGAGCTGTTTTTT
TRBD2,NA,TRBJ2-2,TRBV5-4,CASSLTSGNTGELFF,TGTGCCAGCAGCCTGACTAGCGGTAACACCGGGGAGCTGTTTTTT
TRBD1,NA,TRBJ1-5,TRBV19,CASSIGQGFNQPQHF,TGTGCCAGTAGTATCGGACAGGGGTTCAATCAGCCCCAGCATTTT
TRBD1,NA,TRBJ2-7,TRBV14,CASSLGQGVSYEQYF,TGTGCCAGCAGCCTAGGACAGGGCGTCTCCTACGAGCAGTACTTC
NA,once,TRBJ2-5,TRBV19,CASSFRHGGLMETQYF,TGTGCCAGTAGTTTCAGACACGGAGGGCTGATGGAGACCCAGTACTTC
TRBD2,NA,TRBJ2-7,TRBV7-8,CASSLALAFGYEQYF,TGTGCCAGCAGCTTAGCACTAGCGTTCGGCTACGAGCAGTACTTC
NA,NA,TRBJ1-4,TRBV5-1,CASSLEVVGAGEKLFF,TGCGCCAGCAGCTTGGAGGTTGTCGGGGCGGGTGAAAAACTGTTTTTT
TRBD1,NA,TRBJ1-2,TRBV2,CASSELGTAGYTF,TGTGCCAGCAGTGAACTCGGGACAGCGGGCTACACCTTC
NA,NA,TRBJ2-1,TRBV19,CASSIATGRNEQFF,TGTGCCAGTAGTATAGCTACAGGGAGGAATGAGCAGTTCTTC
NA,few,TRBJ1-1,TRBV9,CASSVGHLNTEAFF,TGTGCCAGCAGCGTAGGGCACCTAAACACTGAAGCTTTCTTT
TRBD1,NA,TRBJ1-4,TRBV4-2,CASSQAGTGGAEKLFF,TGTGCCAGCAGCCAAGCCGGGACAGGGGGCGCCGAAAAACTGTTTTTT
NA,few,TRBJ1-1,TRBV27,CASSRATTTEAFF,TGTGCCAGCAGTCGGGCGACTACCACTGAAGCTTTCTTT
NA,once,TRBJ1-5,TRBV30,CAWSYRQGRQPQHF,TGTGCCTGGAGTTATCGTCAGGGACGTCAGCCCCAGCATTTT
TRBD1,NA,TRBJ2-3,TRBV4-1,CASSRDRSTDTQYF,TGCGCCAGCAGCCGGGACAGGAGCACAGATACGCAGTATTTT
NA,once,TRBJ2-2,TRBV14,CASSQELNTGELFF,TGTGCCAGCAGCCAAGAACTGAACACCGGGGAGCTGTTTTTT
NA,NA,TRBJ2-7,TRBV27,CASSLILGGRLYEQYF,TGTGCCAGCAGTTTAATTTTAGGGGGAAGGCTCTACGAGCAGTACTTC
NA,NA,TRBJ1-1,TRBV19,CATTGNTEAFF,TGTGCCACTACGGGGAACACTGAAGCTTTCTTT
NA,NA,TRBJ1-3,TRBV5-4,CASSSDQGVSGNTIYF,TGTGCCAGCAGCAGTGACCAAGGAGTCTCTGGAAACACCATATATTTT
NA,NA,TRBJ1-2,TRBV6-5,CASSYSTGYGYTF,TGTGCCAGCAGTTACTCGACAGGATATGGCTACACCTTC
NA,NA,TRBJ2-1,TRBV19,CASSIGYYGGPGGNEQFF,TGTGCCAGTAGTATAGGGTACTATGGGGGCCCGGGGGGCAATGAGCAGTTCTTC
NA,NA,TRBJ2-5,TRBV7-8,CASSLAFRVNFQETQYF,TGTGCCAGCAGCTTAGCGTTTCGGGTGAACTTCCAAGAGACCCAGTACTTC
NA,NA,TRBJ2-1,TRBV27,CASTLAENPYNEQFF,TGTGCCAGCACCTTGGCGGAAAACCCCTACAATGAGCAGTTCTTC
NA,NA,TRBJ2-5,TRBV30,CAWSLTSQRETQYF,TGTGCCTGGAGCCTGACAAGTCAGAGAGAGACCCAGTACTTC
NA,NA,TRBJ2-2,TRBV10-3,CAISAGGGPNTGELFF,TGTGCCATCAGTGCGGGCGGGGGCCCTAACACCGGGGAGCTGTTTTTT
NA,NA,TRBJ1-4,TRBV7-9,CASSLDGGYEKLFF,TGTGCCAGCAGCCTGGACGGGGGGTATGAAAAACTGTTTTTT
NA,NA,TRBJ1-4,TRBV28,CAIELSEKLFF,TGTGCCATAGAACTCAGTGAAAAACTGTTTTTT
TRBD1,NA,TRBJ1-6,TRBV29-1,CSVRDRGSYNSPLHF,TGCAGCGTGCGGGACAGGGGTTCCTATAATTCACCCCTCCACTTT
TRBD1,NA,TRBJ1-1,TRBV5-8,CASSRGQWNTEAFF,TGTGCCAGCAGCAGGGGACAGTGGAACACTGAAGCTTTCTTT
NA,NA,TRBJ1-3,TRBV4-1,CASSQVADNIYGNTIYF,TGCGCCAGCAGCCAAGTGGCCGACAATATATATGGAAACACCATATATTTT
NA,NA,TRBJ1-1,TRBV6-5,CASSHRQIVNTEAFF,TGTGCCAGCAGTCATAGACAGATAGTGAACACTGAAGCTTTCTTT
NA,few,TRBJ2-4,TRBV30,CAWTSNLGSKNIQYF,TGTGCCTGGACTTCTAATCTGGGGTCCAAAAACATTCAGTACTTC
NA,NA,TRBJ2-3,TRBV20-1,CSEGGEDTQYF,TGCAGTGAGGGGGGGGAAGATACGCAGTATTTT
NA,NA,TRBJ1-2,TRBV15,CATSLQGTSSGYTF,TGTGCCACCAGCTTACAGGGTACAAGTTCTGGCTACACCTTC
NA,NA,TRBJ1-1,TRBV5-6,CASSLVDRNTEAFF,TGTGCCAGCAGCTTGGTTGACCGGAACACTGAAGCTTTCTTT
NA,NA,TRBJ1-1,TRBV5-1,CASSLDRGIAAFF,TGCGCCAGCAGCCTCGACCGTGGGATTGCGGCTTTCTTT
NA,NA,TRBJ2-7,TRBV27,CASSFFSSVDREQYF,TGTGCCAGCAGTTTTTTCTCTAGTGTAGACCGCGAGCAGTACTTC
NA,NA,TRBJ2-7,TRBV20-1,CSARRLREQYF,TGCAGTGCTAGACGCTTAAGAGAGCAGTACTTC
TRBD1,few,TRBJ2-7,TRBV5-1,CASSRRTGSYEQYF,TGCGCCAGCAGCAGAAGGACAGGGTCCTACGAGCAGTACTTC
NA,NA,TRBJ2-7,TRBV5-5,CASSRDPFYEQYF,TGTGCCAGCAGCCGCGACCCCTTCTACGAGCAGTACTTC
TRBD2,NA,TRBJ2-6,TRBV9,CASSVELAGRVGANVLTF,TGTGCCAGCAGCGTAGAACTAGCGGGGAGAGTTGGGGCCAACGTCCTGACTTTC
TRBD1,NA,TRBJ2-3,TRBV9,CASSADRATDTQYF,TGTGCCAGCAGCGCGGACAGGGCCACAGATACGCAGTATTTT
NA,NA,TRBJ1-2,TRBV6-6,CASMGFLGGNGYTF,TGTGCCAGCATGGGTTTCTTGGGGGGAAATGGCTACACCTTC
NA,NA,TRBJ1-2,TRBV27,CASRPFRGSARGIYGYTF,TGTGCCAGCAGGCCCTTCCGCGGCTCGGCCAGGGGCATCTATGGCTACACCTTC
NA,NA,TRBJ2-1,TRBV19,CASSPLAGGGGVEQFF,TGTGCCAGTAGCCCTCTGGCGGGCGGAGGGGGCGTGGAGCAGTTCTTC
NA,NA,TRBJ1-3,TRBV5-1,CASRAAGTSNGNTIYF,TGCGCCAGCCGGGCCGCCGGGACATCAAATGGAAACACCATATATTTT
NA,NA,TRBJ2-1,TRBV7-9,CASSRPGVQFF,TGTGCCAGCAGCCGACCGGGCGTTCAGTTCTTC
TRBD2,NA,TRBJ2-5,TRBV27,CASSRTFASGIEETQYF,TGTGCCAGCAGCCGGACCTTTGCTAGCGGGATAGAGGAGACCCAGTACTTC
TRBD1,NA,TRBJ2-3,TRBV27,CASSLWGQGEDTQYF,TGTGCCAGCAGTTTATGGGGTCAGGGGGAAGATACGCAGTATTTT
NA,NA,TRBJ2-3,TRBV7-9,CASSLFDTQYF,TGTGCCAGCAGCTTATTCGACACGCAGTATTTT